This TCR beta chain is from a study of CD8 T cells in ankylosing spondylitis. Findings and limits, study-wide: Past research had described some motif variants in reactive arthritis synovial fluid and blood. Ankylosing spondylitis blood appeared to be characterized by a TCR beta motif of roughly eight highly homologous variants. From matched ankylosing spondylitis synovial fluid, disease-linked clones were reportedly recovered at significantly enriched levels.

Ten or more counts support this clonotype. Antigen: not known. TCRdb recomputed calls from the 5' RACE reads with MiXCR, one row per CDR3 protein. The repertoire holds 130,000 or so distinct CDR3 sequences, with around 10% as singletons. The CDR3 has 15 amino acids. V lost 10 bases and J 0 bases, leaving 16 bases between the germline ends. Germline CDR1 reads MDHEN; CDR2 reads SYDVKM. This sequence originates from a female donor with ankylosing spondylitis or in good health (not recorded which). The sequenced material came from blood, either unsorted or a sorted T cell fraction (not recorded which). The chain uses TRBV28 and TRBJ1-5, with D unresolved. Written as DNA, the CDR3 is TGTGCCACAGAAGGGTCCGCCTATAGCAATCAGCCCCAGCATTTT. This codes for CATEGSAYSNQPQHF.